Each of the 24 T cell receptor beta chains below was sequenced from the same sample in a study of control samples from healthy donors and cancer patients. Produced via immunoSEQ multiplex PCR; TCRdb's table is partial and in-frame only. The sample lists some 120,000 clones, approximately 94% occurring once. The sequenced sample was blood. The receptors were gathered from a young man in good health.

CDR3 bases: TGTGCCTGGAGTGATGAATTAATTAGCAATCAGCCCCAGCATTTT. This encodes CAWSDELISNQPQHF. V gene TRBV30 combines with J gene TRBJ1-5, with D hard to call. The CDR3 has 15 residues. Deletions cut 1 base from V and 0 bases from J, with 10 bases between. The germline CDR1 and CDR2 sequences are GTSNPN and SVGIG (reference sequence).

This chain links TRBV7-3 with TRBJ2-1; D gene ambiguous. Trimming took off 1 base at V and 0 bases at J, with 7 bases between the two ends. The CDR3 consists of 15 residues. Germline V gene sequence: CDR1 SGHTA, CDR2 FQGTGA. The CDR3 bases are TGTGCCAGCAGCTTAAACTATGGCTCCTACAATGAGCAGTTCTTC. Amino acid sequence: CASSLNYGSYNEQFF.

Here the CDR3 reads CASSLDPYYGYTF. For the CDR3, the DNA is TGCGCCAGCAGCTTGGACCCCTACTATGGCTACACCTTC. V usage is TRBV5-1 and J usage is TRBJ1-2; D is uncertain. The CDR3 spans 13 residues. Germline assignment: CDR1 SGHRS and CDR2 YFSETQ. The V end was cut by 0 bases, the J end by 3 bases, with 6 bases between.

This rearrangement joins TRBV19 to TRBJ1-1, with a weak D call TRBD1 (5 bases). Per germline, CDR1 LNHDA and CDR2 SQIVND (reference sequence). V lost 7 bases and J 0 bases, leaving 9 bases between the germline ends. CDR3 size: 13 residues. CDR3 nucleotide sequence: TGTGCCAGTACCCTGGGGGTGAACACTGAAGCTTTCTTT. Translated, it gives CASTLGVNTEAFF.

The CDR3 DNA follows: TGTGCCAGCAGCCCAGGACCGACCAGTCTTGATACGCAGTATTTT. This encodes CASSPGPTSLDTQYF. The chain recombines TRBV3-1 (or the pseudogene TRBV3-2) with TRBJ2-3; no reliable D call. The CDR3 consists of 15 residues. In germline, CDR1 is LGHDT, CDR2 YNNKEL (reference sequence). V gave up 4 bases and J gave up 6 bases, with 17 bases separating them.

The V gene is TRBV29-1, the J gene TRBJ1-4; 7 bases align to TRBD1. Germline V lookup: CDR1 SQVTM, CDR2 ANQGSEA. The CDR3 totals 13 residues. V lost 5 bases, J lost 10 bases, and 10 bases stayed unmatched. The CDR3 protein is CSVTGTALGKLFF. The DNA of the CDR3 is TGCAGCGTTACCGGGACAGCCTTGGGAAAACTGTTTTTT.

This chain connects TRBV6-2 or TRBV6-3 to TRBJ1-2, with no clear D. The germline V gene has CDR1 MNHEY and CDR2 SVGEGT. V dropped 10 bases and J dropped 1 base, with 13 bases sitting between them. There are 13 residues in the CDR3. This chain's CDR3 is CATSLSSNYGYTF. CDR3 coding DNA: TGTGCCACCAGCCTTTCAAGTAACTATGGCTACACCTTC.

The table lists this clone with a count of one. This chain joins TRBV2 and TRBJ1-5; TRBD1 matches 7 bases. The junction had 9 bases not matched to a gene; V was cut back by 6 bases and J by 7 bases. Germline-derived CDR1 and CDR2 are SNHLY and FYNNEI. The CDR3 has 14 amino acids. The CDR3 loop is CASSEAGGRQPQHF. CDR3 nucleotide sequence: TGTGCCAGCAGCGAGGCAGGGGGAAGGCAGCCCCAGCATTTT. Full variable domain (missing parts from reference TRBV2 and TRBJ1-5): EPEVTQTPSHQVTQMGQEVILRCVPISNHLYFYWYRQILGQKVEFLVSFYNNEISEKSEIFDDQFSVERPDGSNFTLKIRSTKLEDSAMYFCASSEAGGRQPQHFGDGTRLSIL.

The chain is built from TRBV6-2 or TRBV6-3 and TRBJ2-1; 7 bases match TRBD2. V shed 4 bases, J shed 6 bases, and the junction held 6 bases outside the gene matches. Germline V gives CDR1 MNHEY, CDR2 SVGEGT. The CDR3 spans 14 residues. The CDR3 region is CASSWPGRVNEQFF. The CDR3 DNA reads as TGTGCCAGCAGTTGGCCAGGGAGGGTCAATGAGCAGTTCTTC.

The chain recombines TRBV5-1 with TRBJ1-1; D not resolved. CDR1 is SGHRS and CDR2 is YFSETQ in the germline V gene. The CDR3 sequence is 13 residues long. Trimming removed 3 bases at V and 0 bases at J, with 6 bases between. CDR3 sequence reads: CASSSKMNTEAFF. The DNA for the CDR3 is TGCGCCAGCAGCTCCAAAATGAACACTGAAGCTTTCTTT.

V is TRBV6-5 and J is TRBJ1-2, with D hard to call. CDR3 length: 13 amino acids. Trimming took 5 bases from V and 5 from J, leaving 12 bases between them. In germline, CDR1 is MNHEY, CDR2 SVGAGI. The chain's CDR3 is CASSPGVSYGYTF. CDR3 DNA: TGTGCCAGCAGTCCCGGGGTTTCTTATGGCTACACCTTC.

This clone has more than one count but fewer than ten. The J gene is TRBJ2-7, the V gene TRBV7-2; 7 bases are a match to TRBD1. J was trimmed by 0 bases and V by 8 bases; bases with no gene match: 4. This CDR3 comprises 13 residues. The germline CDR1 and CDR2 sequences are SGHTA and FQGNSA. CDR3 bases: TGTGCCAGCGAGGGGACAGACTCCTACGAGCAGTACTTC. The encoded protein is CASEGTDSYEQYF. Using reference TRBV7-2 and TRBJ2-7 for the parts outside the CDR3, the full variable domain is GAGVSQSPSNKVTEKGKDVELRCDPISGHTALYWYRQSLGQGLEFLIYFQGNSAPDKSGLPSDRFSAERTGGSVSTLTIQRTQQEDSAVYLCASEGTDSYEQYFGPGTRLTVT.

This sequence joins TRBV6-5 and TRBJ2-3; no firm D call. Per germline, CDR1 MNHEY and CDR2 SVGAGI. The CDR3 length is 13 residues. Trimming shortened V by 4 bases and J by 4 bases, and 9 bases separated the two germline ends. In DNA form, the CDR3 reads TGTGCCAGCAGTTCCCTTGTTGCAGATACGCAGTATTTT. Its protein is CASSSLVADTQYF.

The V and J genes are TRBV29-1 and TRBJ2-7; TRBD1 aligns across 9 bases. J was trimmed by 2 bases and V by 6 bases; bases with no gene match: 11. This CDR3 has 15 amino acids. CDR1 is SQVTM, CDR2 ANQGSEA, per germline. This chain's CDR3 is CSVEGTGLFPYEQYF. In DNA, the CDR3 is TGCAGCGTCGAGGGGACAGGGCTGTTCCCCTACGAGCAGTACTTC.

This clone was picked up one time. This chain links TRBV28 with TRBJ1-5, with unresolved D. The CDR3 is made up of 16 amino acids. Germline assignment: CDR1 MDHEN and CDR2 SYDVKM. Trimming took off 6 bases at V and 1 base at J, with 16 bases between the two ends. In DNA, the CDR3 is TGTGCCAGCAGCCTAGGACTGAGCCTGAGCAATCAGCCCCAGCATTTT. It yields the protein CASSLGLSLSNQPQHF.

This clone was picked up one time. The V call is TRBV4-3, the J call TRBJ1-4; 7 nucleotides line up with TRBD1. The CDR3 loop spans 15 amino acids. Trimming took 0 bases from V and 7 from J; bases not matched to a gene: 5. Germline CDR1 LGHNA, CDR2 YSLEER. CDR3 amino acids: CASSQDGRTGEKLFF. In DNA form, the CDR3 reads TGCGCCAGCAGCCAAGATGGCCGGACAGGTGAAAAACTGTTTTTT.

This sequence joins TRBV2 and TRBJ2-5, with D perhaps matching TRBD1 (6 bases). The CDR3 length is 17 residues. Germline CDR1 reads SNHLY; CDR2 reads FYNNEI. V was trimmed by 2 bases and J by 2 bases, leaving 18 bases between them. The CDR3 nucleotides are TGTGCCAGCAGTGAATCGGGCACAGGGTGGGGGCAAGAGACCCAGTACTTC. Its translation is CASSESGTGWGQETQYF.

The chain couples TRBV6-5 to TRBJ1-1; 10 nucleotides match TRBD1. V lost 8 bases, J lost 10 bases, and 13 bases stayed unmatched. The CDR3 is 14 amino acids. Germline V gene data show CDR1 as MNHEY and CDR2 as SVGAGI. The CDR3 sequence is CASSRTGTGASAFF. In DNA, the CDR3 is TGTGCCAGCTCACGGACCGGGACAGGGGCCTCAGCTTTCTTT.

The chain uses TRBV29-1 and TRBJ1-3, with D possibly being TRBD1 (5 bases). The V end was cut by 5 bases, the J end by 7 bases, with 9 bases between. This CDR3 spans 11 amino acids. CDR1 and CDR2 (germline): SQVTM, ANQGSEA. CDR3 loop: CSVRTSNTIYF. In DNA, the CDR3 is TGCAGCGTTCGGACATCGAACACCATATATTTT.

In this sample, this clone turned up once. The chain links TRBV28 to TRBJ2-7; tentatively, D is TRBD1 (6 bases). The germline gives CDR1 MDHEN, CDR2 SYDVKM. V gave up 5 bases and J gave up 3 bases, with 14 bases separating them. CDR3 length equals 14 residues. The CDR3 bases are TGTGCCAGCAGTGACAGGCTAACCCACTACGAGCAGTACTTC. This gives the protein CASSDRLTHYEQYF.

The chain uses TRBV4-3 and TRBJ1-6; 9 nucleotides line up with TRBD1. Germline lookup yields CDR1 LGHNA and CDR2 YSLEER. The CDR3 is made up of 17 amino acids. Unmatched junction bases numbered 2, after V lost 2 bases and J lost 0 bases. The chain's CDR3 is CASSQRTGASYNSPLHF. In nucleotides, the CDR3 is TGCGCCAGCAGCCAACGGACAGGGGCCTCCTATAATTCACCCCTCCACTTT.

This chain joins TRBV6-6 and TRBJ1-6; D remains unclear. Trimming took 5 bases from V and 8 from J, leaving 19 bases between them. The CDR3 loop spans 16 amino acids. Germline V CDR1 and CDR2: MNHNY, SVGAGI (reference sequence). CDR3 in amino acids: CASSRTESPYYSPLHF. CDR3 in DNA: TGTGCCAGCAGTCGAACGGAATCGCCCTACTATTCACCCCTCCACTTT.

The chain recombines TRBV3-1 (or the pseudogene TRBV3-2) with TRBJ1-3; possible D gene TRBD1, 5 bases. Germline V gene lookup returns CDR1 LGHDT and CDR2 YNNKEL (reference sequence). The germline V and J ends were trimmed by 1 base and 6 bases, with 10 bases remaining between them. The CDR3 loop spans 14 amino acids. The CDR3 bases are TGTGCCAGCAGCCAAGTTCAGGGTTCAAACACCATATATTTT. Protein product: CASSQVQGSNTIYF.

The chain couples TRBV10-3 to TRBJ2-7, with D perhaps TRBD1 or TRBD2 (5 bases each). Germline V gives CDR1 ENHRY, CDR2 SYGVKD. V lost 6 bases and J lost 2, with 14 bases in between. The CDR3 is made up of 14 amino acids. CDR3 sequence: CAIRLGEIPYEQYF. The CDR3 DNA reads TGTGCCATCAGGTTGGGGGAAATCCCCTACGAGCAGTACTTC.